This passage covers 14 T cell receptor beta chains from one sample sequenced in a study of shared clonotypes between healthy human individuals. Using immunoSEQ multiplex PCR, the repertoire was profiled, and TCRdb retains in-frame clones only, with some absent. The sample records over 700,000 clones, about two thirds being singletons. The specimen was memory CD4+ T cells sorted from blood. As to subset: CD45RA-negative fraction. The receptors shown here come from a woman in her 30s in good health.

The count of this clone is one. The rearrangement links TRBV18 to TRBJ2-1; D is unclear. V lost 3 bases to trimming and J lost 7 bases, with 10 bases between them. Germline V lookup: CDR1 KGHSH, CDR2 LQKENI. This CDR3 comprises 13 residues. The CDR3 DNA follows: TGTGCCAGCTCACCGATGGCAGCTAATGAGCAGTTCTTC. Amino acid sequence: CASSPMAANEQFF. The full variable domain, with the rest looked up from reference TRBV18 and TRBJ2-1, is NAGVMQNPRHLVRRRGQEARLRCSPMKGHSHVYWYRQLPEEGLKFMVYLQKENIIDESGMPKERFSAEFPKEGPSILRIQQVVRGDSAAYFCASSPMAANEQFFGPGTRLTVL.

The chain links TRBV19 to TRBJ2-2; D is unclear. This CDR3 has 14 amino acids. CDR1 and CDR2 (germline): LNHDA, SQIVND (reference sequence). Between the trimmed V and J ends, which lost 4 bases and 6 bases, there was a span of 12 bases. CDR3 DNA: TGTGCCAGTAGTACCGCCCTTGGGTCCGGGGAGCTGTTTTTT. The encoded protein is CASSTALGSGELFF.

The chain employs TRBV4-3 and TRBJ2-7; D gene unclear. Germline V gene lookup returns CDR1 LGHNA and CDR2 YSLEER. V lost 2 bases to trimming and J lost 6 bases, with 5 bases between them. The CDR3 extends over 11 amino acids. This CDR3 is CASSQLGEQYF. The CDR3 bases are TGCGCCAGCAGCCAACTCGGCGAGCAGTACTTC.

The CDR3 DNA sequence: TGTGCCAGCAGCTTGGTCGCGGGAAACATTAACTATGGCTACACCTTC. Its protein is CASSLVAGNINYGYTF. The chain combines TRBV5-5 with TRBJ1-2; D unclear. This CDR3 is 16 amino acids long. Per the germline V gene, CDR1 is SGHKS and CDR2 is YYEKEE (reference sequence). The V gene lost 0 bases and the J gene lost 1 base, with 13 bases spanning the gap.

The V gene is TRBV28, the J gene TRBJ1-2; 8 bases map to TRBD1. V lost 8 bases and J lost 4; bases outside the gene matches: 15. From germline, CDR1 is MDHEN and CDR2 SYDVKM. The CDR3 totals 16 residues. The CDR3 DNA reads as TGTGCCAGCCGTTCCCAGGGGGCTGTCGAGGGCTATGGCTACACCTTC. It encodes CASRSQGAVEGYGYTF.

V usage is TRBV28 and J usage is TRBJ1-4; 7 positions match TRBD1. V lost 8 bases, J lost 3 bases, and 15 bases stayed unmatched. This CDR3 contains 17 residues. The germline V gene has CDR1 MDHEN and CDR2 SYDVKM. This CDR3 is CASGRDSDSVANEKLFF. CDR3 DNA: TGTGCCAGCGGCCGGGACAGCGATTCCGTAGCTAATGAAAAACTGTTTTTT.

This clone has only one observation. This rearrangement joins TRBV19 to TRBJ1-5; D possibly corresponds to TRBD1 (6 bases). The CDR3 is 19 amino acids. Germline V lookup: CDR1 LNHDA, CDR2 SQIVND (reference sequence). Trimming removed 5 bases from V and 8 bases from J, with 31 bases in between. The CDR3 here is CASSPTTRSGGLSVEPQHF. In nucleotides, the CDR3 is TGTGCCAGTAGTCCCACCACGCGGTCTGGGGGCCTCAGCGTGGAGCCCCAGCATTTT.

Many counts were recorded for this clone. This same CDR3 is encoded by further DNA sequences in the sample. The chain joins TRBV18 to TRBJ2-7; no firm D call. V lost 6 bases and J lost 1, with 7 bases in between. CDR1 KGHSH and CDR2 LQKENI come from the germline V gene. This CDR3 comprises 12 residues. The CDR3 loop is CASSPGSYEQYF. For the CDR3, the DNA is TGTGCCAGCTCGCCCGGTTCCTACGAGCAGTACTTC.

The sample holds one count of this clone. The gene calls are TRBV7-8 and TRBJ2-7; no firm D call. CDR1 and CDR2 (germline): SGHVS, FQNEAQ. The length of the CDR3 is 12 residues. Trimming pared 3 bases from V and 1 base from J, leaving 4 bases between. CDR3 protein: CASSFGSYEQYF. The CDR3 bases are TGTGCCAGCAGCTTCGGATCCTACGAGCAGTACTTC.

The chain joins TRBV4-1 to TRBJ1-1; perhaps TRBD1 as D (5 bases). V dropped 7 bases and J dropped 4 bases, with 16 bases sitting between them. Per the germline V gene, CDR1 is MGHRA and CDR2 is YSYEKL. This CDR3 region has 14 residues. The CDR3 DNA reads TGCGCCAGCAAATTACCTGGCAGGGTCACTGAAGCTTTCTTT. This encodes CASKLPGRVTEAFF.

The chain couples TRBV7-3 to TRBJ2-3; TRBD2 agrees at 7 bases. Germline V gene sequence: CDR1 SGHTA, CDR2 FQGTGA. V lost 2 bases and J lost 2; bases outside the gene matches: 7. The CDR3 runs 16 residues. The DNA of the CDR3 is TGTGCCAGCAGCTTACGGCCAGCGGGATCCACAGATACGCAGTATTTT. Residues: CASSLRPAGSTDTQYF.

The chain couples TRBV7-2 to TRBJ1-1; the D is unclear. CDR3 size: 14 residues. V was shortened by 5 bases and J by 5 bases, with 15 bases between the two germline ends. CDR1 SGHTA and CDR2 FQGNSA come from the germline V gene. The CDR3: CASSATDGRTEAFF. The DNA for the CDR3 is TGTGCCAGCAGCGCGACGGACGGGAGGACTGAAGCTTTCTTT.

This clone was seen ten or more times. Other nucleotide sequences in the sample specify the same CDR3. CDR3 residues: CASSLVSDTEAFF. In nucleotides, the CDR3 is TGCGCCAGCAGCTTGGTCAGTGACACTGAAGCTTTCTTT. This chain links TRBV5-1 with TRBJ1-1; D not certain. This CDR3 contains 13 residues. Germline values: CDR1 SGHRS, CDR2 YFSETQ. The V end was cut by 0 bases, the J end by 3 bases, with 6 bases between. The full variable domain, its missing parts supplied by reference TRBV5-1 and TRBJ1-1, is KAGVTQTPRYLIKTRGQQVTLSCSPISGHRSVSWYQQTPGQGLQFLFEYFSETQRNKGNFPGRFSGRQFSNSRSEMNVSTLELGDSALYLCASSLVSDTEAFFGQGTRLTVV.

The rearrangement links TRBV28 to TRBJ2-5, with 7 nucleotides matching TRBD2. The germline gives CDR1 MDHEN, CDR2 SYDVKM. CDR3 size: 15 residues. J gave up 1 base and V 5 bases, and 7 bases lay outside the gene matches. CDR3 region: CASSPSGLLQETQYF. The CDR3 bases are TGTGCCAGCAGTCCCTCGGGACTACTCCAAGAGACCCAGTACTTC.